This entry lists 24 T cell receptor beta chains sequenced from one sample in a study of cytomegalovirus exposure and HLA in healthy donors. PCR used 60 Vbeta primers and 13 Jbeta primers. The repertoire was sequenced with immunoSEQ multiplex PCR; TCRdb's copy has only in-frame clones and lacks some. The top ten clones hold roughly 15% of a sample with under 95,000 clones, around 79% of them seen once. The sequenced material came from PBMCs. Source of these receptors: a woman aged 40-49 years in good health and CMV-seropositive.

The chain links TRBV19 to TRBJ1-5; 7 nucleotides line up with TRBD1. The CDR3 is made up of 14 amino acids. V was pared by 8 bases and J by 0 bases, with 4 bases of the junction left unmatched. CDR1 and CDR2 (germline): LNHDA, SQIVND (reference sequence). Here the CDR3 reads CASGGQHSNQPQHF. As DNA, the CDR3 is TGTGCCAGTGGGGGACAGCATAGCAATCAGCCCCAGCATTTT. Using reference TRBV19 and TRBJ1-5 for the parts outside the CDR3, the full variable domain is DGGITQSPKYLFRKEGQNVTLSCEQNLNHDAMYWYRQDPGQGLRLIYYSQIVNDFQKGDIAEGYSVSREKKESFPLTVTSAQKNPTAFYLCASGGQHSNQPQHFGDGTRLSIL.

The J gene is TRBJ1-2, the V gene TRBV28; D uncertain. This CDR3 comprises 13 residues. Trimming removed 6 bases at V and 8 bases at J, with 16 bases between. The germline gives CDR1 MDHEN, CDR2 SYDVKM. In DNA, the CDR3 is TGTGCCAGCAGGCCCGTTGAGGGCTGGGGCTACACCTTC. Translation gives CASRPVEGWGYTF.

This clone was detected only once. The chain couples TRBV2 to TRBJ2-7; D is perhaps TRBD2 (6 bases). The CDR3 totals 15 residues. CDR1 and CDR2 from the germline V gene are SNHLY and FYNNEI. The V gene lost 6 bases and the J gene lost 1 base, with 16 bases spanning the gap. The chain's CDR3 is CASSSLGDLSYEQYF. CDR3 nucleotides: TGTGCCAGCAGCTCCTTGGGGGACTTGTCCTACGAGCAGTACTTC.

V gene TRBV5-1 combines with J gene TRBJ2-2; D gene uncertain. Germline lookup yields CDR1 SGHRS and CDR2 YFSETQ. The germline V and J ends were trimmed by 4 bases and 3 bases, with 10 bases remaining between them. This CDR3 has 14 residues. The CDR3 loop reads CASSRNPDTGELFF. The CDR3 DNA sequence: TGCGCCAGCAGCCGTAATCCGGACACCGGGGAGCTGTTTTTT.

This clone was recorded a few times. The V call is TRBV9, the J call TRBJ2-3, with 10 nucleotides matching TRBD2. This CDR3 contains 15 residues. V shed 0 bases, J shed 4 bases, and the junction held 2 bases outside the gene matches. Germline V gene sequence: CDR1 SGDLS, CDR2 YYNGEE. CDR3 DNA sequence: TGTGCCAGCAGCGTAGGGCTAGCGGGAGCAGATACGCAGTATTTT. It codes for CASSVGLAGADTQYF.

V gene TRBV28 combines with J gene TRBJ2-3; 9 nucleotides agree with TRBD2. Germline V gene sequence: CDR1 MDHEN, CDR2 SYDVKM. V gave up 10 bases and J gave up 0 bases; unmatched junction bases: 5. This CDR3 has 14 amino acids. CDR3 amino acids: CATRLAGSTDTQYF. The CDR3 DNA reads TGTGCCACCCGGCTAGCGGGGAGCACAGATACGCAGTATTTT.

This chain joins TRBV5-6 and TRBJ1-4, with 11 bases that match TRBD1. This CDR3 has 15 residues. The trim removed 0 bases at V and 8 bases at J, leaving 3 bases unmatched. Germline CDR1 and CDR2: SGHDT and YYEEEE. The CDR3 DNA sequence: TGTGCCAGCAGCTTGGTCCGGGACAGGGGGGAAAAACTGTTTTTT. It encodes CASSLVRDRGEKLFF.

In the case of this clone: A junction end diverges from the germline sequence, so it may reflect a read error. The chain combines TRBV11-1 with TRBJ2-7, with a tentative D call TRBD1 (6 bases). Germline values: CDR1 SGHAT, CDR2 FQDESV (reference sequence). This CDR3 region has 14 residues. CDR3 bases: TGTACCAGCAGCTCAAAATCACAGGGCTACGAGCAGTACTTC. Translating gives CTSSSKSQGYEQYF. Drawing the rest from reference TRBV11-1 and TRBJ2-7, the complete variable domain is EAEVAQSPRYKITEKSQAVAFWCDPISGHATLYWYRQILGQGPELLVQFQDESVVDDSQLPKDRFSAERLKGVDSTLKIQPAELGDSAMYLCTSSSKSQGYEQYFGPGTRLTVT.

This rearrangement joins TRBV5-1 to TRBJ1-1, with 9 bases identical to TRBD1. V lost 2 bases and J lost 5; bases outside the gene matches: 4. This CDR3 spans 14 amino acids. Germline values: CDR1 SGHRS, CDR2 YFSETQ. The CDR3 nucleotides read TGCGCCAGCAGCTTCACAGGGGGCCGGACTGAAGCTTTCTTT. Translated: CASSFTGGRTEAFF.

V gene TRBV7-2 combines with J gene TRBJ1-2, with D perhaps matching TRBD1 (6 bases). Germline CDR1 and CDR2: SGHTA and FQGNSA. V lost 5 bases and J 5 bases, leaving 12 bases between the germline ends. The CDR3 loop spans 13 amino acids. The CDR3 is CASSQDSLYGYTF. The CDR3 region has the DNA TGTGCCAGCAGCCAGGACAGCTTATATGGCTACACCTTC. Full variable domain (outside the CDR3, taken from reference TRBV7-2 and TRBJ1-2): GAGVSQSPSNKVTEKGKDVELRCDPISGHTALYWYRQSLGQGLEFLIYFQGNSAPDKSGLPSDRFSAERTGGSVSTLTIQRTQQEDSAVYLCASSQDSLYGYTFGSGTRLTVV.

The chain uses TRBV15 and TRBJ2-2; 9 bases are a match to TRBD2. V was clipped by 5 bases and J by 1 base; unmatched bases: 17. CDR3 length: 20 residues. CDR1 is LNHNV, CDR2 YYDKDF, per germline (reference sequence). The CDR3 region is CATSLPKGLAGRRNTGELFF. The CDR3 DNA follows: TGTGCCACCAGCCTCCCCAAGGGGCTAGCGGGGAGAAGGAACACCGGGGAGCTGTTTTTT. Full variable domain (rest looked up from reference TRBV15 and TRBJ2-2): DAMVIQNPRYQVTQFGKPVTLSCSQTLNHNVMYWYQQKSSQAPKLLFHYYDKDFNNEADTPDNFQSRRPNTSFCFLDIRSPGLGDTAMYLCATSLPKGLAGRRNTGELFFGEGSRLTVL.

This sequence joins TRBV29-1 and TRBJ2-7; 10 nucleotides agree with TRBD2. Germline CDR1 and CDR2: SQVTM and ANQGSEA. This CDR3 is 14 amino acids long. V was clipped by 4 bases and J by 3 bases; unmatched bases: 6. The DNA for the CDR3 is TGCAGCGTTGGTGGACTAGCGGACATCTACGAGCAGTACTTC. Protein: CSVGGLADIYEQYF.

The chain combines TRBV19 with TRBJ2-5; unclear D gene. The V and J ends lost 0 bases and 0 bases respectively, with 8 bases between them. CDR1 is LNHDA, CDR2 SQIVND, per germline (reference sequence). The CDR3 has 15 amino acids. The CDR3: CASSIDHLNQETQYF. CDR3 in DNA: TGTGCCAGTAGTATAGATCACTTAAACCAAGAGACCCAGTACTTC.

CDR3 protein: CASSPLAGIIYEQYF. DNA for the CDR3: TGTGCCAGTAGTCCTCTAGCGGGGATAATCTACGAGCAGTACTTC. The chain joins TRBV19 to TRBJ2-7, with TRBD2 identical over 9 bases. Germline V gives CDR1 LNHDA, CDR2 SQIVND (reference sequence). The CDR3 is made up of 15 amino acids. Trimming at V came to 5 bases and at J to 3 bases, leaving 8 bases not matched to a gene.

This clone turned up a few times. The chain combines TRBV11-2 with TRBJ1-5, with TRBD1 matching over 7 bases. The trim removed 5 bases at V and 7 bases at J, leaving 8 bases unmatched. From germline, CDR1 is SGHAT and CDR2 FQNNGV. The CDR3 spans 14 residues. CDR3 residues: CASSLDRAGQPQHF. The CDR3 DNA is TGTGCCAGCAGCCTTGACAGGGCAGGGCAGCCCCAGCATTTT.

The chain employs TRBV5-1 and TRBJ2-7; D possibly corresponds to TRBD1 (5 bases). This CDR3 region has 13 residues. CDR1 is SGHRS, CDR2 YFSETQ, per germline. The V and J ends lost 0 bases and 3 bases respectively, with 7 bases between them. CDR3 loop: CASSLGQNYEQYF. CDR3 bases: TGCGCCAGCAGCTTGGGACAGAACTACGAGCAGTACTTC.

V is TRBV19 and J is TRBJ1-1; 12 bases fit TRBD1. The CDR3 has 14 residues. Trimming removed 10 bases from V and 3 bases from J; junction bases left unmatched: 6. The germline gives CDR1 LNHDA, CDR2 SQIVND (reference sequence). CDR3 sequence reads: CATRDRGHHTEAFF. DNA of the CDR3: TGTGCCACCCGGGACAGGGGGCATCACACTGAAGCTTTCTTT. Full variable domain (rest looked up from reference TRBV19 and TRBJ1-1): DGGITQSPKYLFRKEGQNVTLSCEQNLNHDAMYWYRQDPGQGLRLIYYSQIVNDFQKGDIAEGYSVSREKKESFPLTVTSAQKNPTAFYLCATRDRGHHTEAFFGQGTRLTVV.

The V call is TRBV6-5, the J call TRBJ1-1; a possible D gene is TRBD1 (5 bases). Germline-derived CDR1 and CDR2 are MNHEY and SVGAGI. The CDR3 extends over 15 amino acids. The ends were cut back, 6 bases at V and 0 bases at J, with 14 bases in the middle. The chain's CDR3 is CASSLRQFMNTEAFF. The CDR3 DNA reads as TGTGCCAGCAGCCTCCGACAGTTCATGAACACTGAAGCTTTCTTT.

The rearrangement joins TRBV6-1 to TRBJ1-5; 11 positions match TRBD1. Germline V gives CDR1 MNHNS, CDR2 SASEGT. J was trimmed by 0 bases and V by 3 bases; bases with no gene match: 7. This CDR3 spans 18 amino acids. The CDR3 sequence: CASSEGTGGYYSNQPQHF. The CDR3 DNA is TGTGCCAGCAGTGAGGGGACAGGGGGTTATTATAGCAATCAGCCCCAGCATTTT.

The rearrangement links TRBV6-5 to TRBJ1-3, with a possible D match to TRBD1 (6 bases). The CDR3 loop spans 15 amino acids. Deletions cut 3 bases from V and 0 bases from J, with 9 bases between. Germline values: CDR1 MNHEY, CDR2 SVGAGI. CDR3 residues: CASSYDRLSGNTIYF. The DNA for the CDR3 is TGTGCCAGCAGTTATGACAGGCTCTCTGGAAACACCATATATTTT.

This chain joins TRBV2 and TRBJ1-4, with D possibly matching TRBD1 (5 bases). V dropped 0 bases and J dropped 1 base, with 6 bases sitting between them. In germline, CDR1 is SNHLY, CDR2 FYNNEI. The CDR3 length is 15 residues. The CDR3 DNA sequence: TGTGCCAGCAGTGAAGCGCAGGGAACTAATGAAAAACTGTTTTTT. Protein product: CASSEAQGTNEKLFF. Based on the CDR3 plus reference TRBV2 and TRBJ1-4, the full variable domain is EPEVTQTPSHQVTQMGQEVILRCVPISNHLYFYWYRQILGQKVEFLVSFYNNEISEKSEIFDDQFSVERPDGSNFTLKIRSTKLEDSAMYFCASSEAQGTNEKLFFGSGTQLSVL.

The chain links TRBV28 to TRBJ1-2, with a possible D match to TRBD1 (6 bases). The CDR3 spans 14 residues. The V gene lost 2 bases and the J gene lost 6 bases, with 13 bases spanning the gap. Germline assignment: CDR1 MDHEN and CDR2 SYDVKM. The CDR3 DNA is TGTGCCAGCAGTTTAAACAGGGTATTAGATGGCTACACCTTC. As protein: CASSLNRVLDGYTF.

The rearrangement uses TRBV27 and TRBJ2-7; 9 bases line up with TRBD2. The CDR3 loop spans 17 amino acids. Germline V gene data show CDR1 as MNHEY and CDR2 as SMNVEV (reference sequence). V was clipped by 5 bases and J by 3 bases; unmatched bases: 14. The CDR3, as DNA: TGTGCCAGCAGTCGACCGGCCGGGGCGGGGGGGGTCTACGAGCAGTACTTC. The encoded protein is CASSRPAGAGGVYEQYF.

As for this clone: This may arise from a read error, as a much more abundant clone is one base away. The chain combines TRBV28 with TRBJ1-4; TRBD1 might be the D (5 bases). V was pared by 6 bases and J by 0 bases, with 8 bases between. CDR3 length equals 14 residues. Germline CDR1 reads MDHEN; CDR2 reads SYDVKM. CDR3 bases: TGTGCCAGCAGCCCGACAGCAACTAATGAAAAACTGTTTTTT. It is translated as CASSPTATNEKLFF.